The 2 T cell receptor beta chains in this list originate from one sample, sequenced in a study of patients and donors after allogeneic stem cell transplantation (dated by TCRdb to about 2020). The library was built by means of RT-PCR. Reads for this sample came from a NextSeq 550. TCRdb itself trimmed the public reads at Q25 with fastp, ran MiXCR and retained productive beta chains. Merged by CDR3 protein, the rows form single entries marked with the most common genes and DNA. This sample lists some 960,000 distinct CDR3 sequences; approximately 18% were detected once. Together, the top ten hold roughly 6% of the sample. What was sequenced was blood, either unsorted or a sorted T cell fraction (not recorded which). The receptors shown here come from a human donor who was either an allogeneic HSCT recipient or a stem cell or donor lymphocyte infusion donor (not recorded which). It is not recorded whose cells these are; they may come from a transplant donor.

This clonotype was seen a handful of times. The chain recombines TRBV3-1 with TRBJ2-1; 10 bases map to TRBD2. This CDR3 spans 17 amino acids. Germline V gene data show CDR1 as LGHDT and CDR2 as YNNKEL (reference sequence). The V and J ends lost 5 bases and 1 base, in that order; junction bases with no gene match: 8. As DNA, the CDR3 is TGTGCCAGCAGCGAACTCACTAGCGGGACGTCCTACAATGAGCAGTTCTTC. It translates to CASSELTSGTSYNEQFF.

This clonotype was picked up a small number of times. The gene calls are TRBV5-5 and TRBJ2-3; 7 nucleotides agree with TRBD2. The ends lost 4 bases at V and 6 bases at J; junction bases unmatched: 5. CDR1 and CDR2 (germline): SGHKS, YYEKEE (reference sequence). The CDR3 sequence is 13 residues long. The CDR3 protein is CASSGLVLDTQYF. DNA for the CDR3: TGTGCCAGCAGCGGACTAGTGCTCGATACGCAGTATTTT. Based on the CDR3 plus reference TRBV5-5 and TRBJ2-3, the full variable domain is DAGVTQSPTHLIKTRGQQVTLRCSPISGHKSVSWYQQVLGQGPQFIFQYYEKEERGRGNFPDRFSARQFPNYSSELNVNALLLGDSALYLCASSGLVLDTQYFGPGTRLTVL.